This TCR beta chain came from a study of T cells in Graves' hyperthyroidism and ophthalmopathy. The wider study: Any treatment followed the collection of peripheral blood at initial diagnosis.

Regarding this clonotype: Its antigen is still unknown.

Under 3 months was the duration of disease in ophthalmopathy patients, who also had a Clinical Activity Score of at least 3 and a NOSPECS grade of at least 4. Fresh peripheral blood, approximately 9.6 ml, yielded the PBMCs. Researchers took RNA transcripts and amplified the TCR beta CDR3 regions from them. First-round RT-PCR with HTBI primers amplified the TCR CDR3 region. TCRdb used MiXCR to reprocess the multiplex PCR reads, holding one entry per CDR3 protein. The sample records approximately 410,000 distinct CDR3 sequences, roughly 14% being singletons. V was pared by 5 bases and J by 8 bases, with 8 bases of the junction left unmatched. The CDR3 has 14 amino acids. Looked up from germline, CDR1 is MNHEY and CDR2 is SMNVEV (reference sequence). Points from the study as a whole: Researchers found most expanded thyroid clonotypes above 0.001 in blood as well.

The material sequenced was blood. This chain links TRBV27 with TRBJ1-4; 7 bases are shared with TRBD1. This receptor was identified in a man aged 18 to 29 with Graves' ophthalmopathy. The CDR3 region is CASSNDRAGEKLFF. CDR3 sequence (DNA): TGTGCCAGCAGTAACGACAGGGCCGGAGAAAAACTGTTTTTT.